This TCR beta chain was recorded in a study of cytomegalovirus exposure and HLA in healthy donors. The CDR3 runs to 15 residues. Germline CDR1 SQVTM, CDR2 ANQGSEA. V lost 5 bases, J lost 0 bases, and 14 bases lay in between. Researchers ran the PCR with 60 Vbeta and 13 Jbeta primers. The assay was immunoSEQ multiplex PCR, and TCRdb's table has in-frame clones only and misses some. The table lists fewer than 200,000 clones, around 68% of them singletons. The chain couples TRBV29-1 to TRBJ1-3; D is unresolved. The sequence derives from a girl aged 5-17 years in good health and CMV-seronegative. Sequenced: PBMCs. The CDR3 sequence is CSVSVPAISGNTIYF. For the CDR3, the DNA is TGCAGCGTTTCGGTGCCTGCCATCTCTGGAAACACCATATATTTT. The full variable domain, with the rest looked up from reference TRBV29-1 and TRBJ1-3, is SAVISQKPSRDICQRGTSLTIQCQVDSQVTMMFWYRQQPGQSLTLIATANQGSEATYESGFVIDKFPISRPNLTFSTLTVSNMSPEDSSIYLCSVSVPAISGNTIYFGEGSWLTVV.